The 13 T cell receptor beta chains below were found in one sample sequenced in a study of blood T cell repertoires in COVID-19. Libraries were prepared by immunoSEQ multiplex PCR; TCRdb keeps only in-frame clonotypes and omits some of them. The top ten clones hold roughly 2.3% of a sample with 250,000 to 300,000 clones, around 90% of them seen once. Specimen: peripheral blood. These receptors all stem from a man between 50 and 59 years old with acute or convalescent COVID-19.

The genes are TRBV6-5 and TRBJ2-7; TRBD1 might be the D (6 bases). CDR1 is MNHEY and CDR2 is SVGAGI in the germline V gene. Trimming stripped 7 bases from V and 4 bases from J, with 14 bases between. The length of the CDR3 is 13 residues. The chain's CDR3 is CASTEGGFYEQYF. The CDR3 nucleotides are TGTGCCAGCACCGAAGGGGGATTTTACGAGCAGTACTTC.

The V and J genes are TRBV7-9 and TRBJ1-6; D remains ambiguous. The CDR3 spans 11 residues. Trimming cost V 8 bases and J 10 bases, with 9 bases left between them. The germline V gene has CDR1 SEHNR and CDR2 FQNEAQ (reference sequence). The CDR3 loop is CASSGSSPLHF. The DNA for the CDR3 is TGTGCCAGCTCCGGGTCATCACCCCTCCACTTT.

In this sample, this clone turned up once. This rearrangement joins TRBV10-3 to TRBJ2-2, with a tentative D call TRBD1 (6 bases). Germline CDR1 is ENHRY and CDR2 is SYGVKD. The ends were cut back, 3 bases at V and 2 bases at J, with 13 bases in the middle. The CDR3 length is 16 residues. The CDR3 spells CAISEGETGNTGELFF. CDR3 sequence (DNA): TGTGCCATCAGTGAAGGTGAGACAGGAAACACCGGGGAGCTGTTTTTT.

The V gene is TRBV2, the J gene TRBJ1-4, with a possible D match to TRBD1 (5 bases). Germline assignment: CDR1 SNHLY and CDR2 FYNNEI. V lost 7 bases, J lost 8 bases, and 14 bases lay in between. The CDR3 extends over 13 amino acids. The CDR3 loop is CASKWGDWEKLFF. Here the CDR3 DNA reads TGTGCCAGCAAGTGGGGGGATTGGGAAAAACTGTTTTTT.

The chain couples TRBV4-1 to TRBJ1-5, with D possibly TRBD1 on 5 matching bases. This CDR3 contains 15 residues. Trimming removed 4 bases from V and 2 bases from J, with 12 bases in between. Looked up from germline, CDR1 is MGHRA and CDR2 is YSYEKL. In DNA form, the CDR3 reads TGCGCCAGCAGCCCGGGGTGGGGGGGCAATCAGCCCCAGCATTTT. Amino acid sequence: CASSPGWGGNQPQHF.

This chain connects TRBV6-5 to TRBJ2-5; a weak D match, TRBD1 (5 bases). Germline V gene data show CDR1 as MNHEY and CDR2 as SVGAGI. This CDR3 is built from 14 residues. Trimming took off 3 bases at V and 2 bases at J, with 10 bases between the two ends. The CDR3 spells CASSYTREQETQYF. The CDR3 bases are TGTGCCAGCAGTTATACCAGGGAACAAGAGACCCAGTACTTC.

The rearrangement links TRBV7-9 to TRBJ2-3, with 7 bases that match TRBD1. Germline CDR1 is SEHNR and CDR2 is FQNEAQ (reference sequence). This CDR3 has 14 amino acids. Unmatched junction bases numbered 7, after V lost 6 bases and J lost 4 bases. CDR3 DNA sequence: TGTGCCAGCAGAAAGGGGGCTGGTGCAGATACGCAGTATTTT. Amino acids: CASRKGAGADTQYF.

The chain couples TRBV24-1 to TRBJ2-3; D is perhaps TRBD2 (5 bases). From germline, CDR1 is KGHDR and CDR2 SFDVKD. V lost 3 bases to trimming and J lost 0 bases, with 9 bases between them. The CDR3 covers 15 residues. CDR3 DNA sequence: TGTGCCACCAGTGATGCGGGCGGCAGCACAGATACGCAGTATTTT. This sequence encodes CATSDAGGSTDTQYF.

The J gene is TRBJ1-1, the V gene TRBV30; D is uncertain. The length of the CDR3 is 13 residues. V lost 4 bases, J lost 0 bases, and 9 bases lay in between. CDR1 and CDR2 (germline): GTSNPN, SVGIG (reference sequence). The CDR3 sequence: CAWKTPMNTEAFF. The CDR3 DNA reads TGTGCCTGGAAGACACCTATGAACACTGAAGCTTTCTTT.

In this sample, this clone turned up once. The sample carries other DNA sequences with the same CDR3. The chain uses TRBV18 and TRBJ2-2, with D possibly matching TRBD1 (5 bases). Germline V gene sequence: CDR1 KGHSH, CDR2 LQKENI. The CDR3 sequence is 14 residues long. The V end was cut by 3 bases, the J end by 2 bases, with 7 bases between. CDR3 loop: CASSPQGNTGELFF. The CDR3 nucleotides are TGTGCCAGCTCACCGCAGGGAAACACCGGGGAGCTGTTTTTT.

This chain joins TRBV7-3 and TRBJ2-5; maybe TRBD2 (7 bases). Trimming shortened V by 0 bases and J by 4 bases, and 12 bases separated the two germline ends. The V gene's germline CDR1 is SGHTA and CDR2 FQGTGA. The CDR3 is 15 amino acids. CDR3 bases: TGTGCCAGCAGCTTAACGGGCGGGGGCGCAGAGACCCAGTACTTC. It codes for CASSLTGGGAETQYF. The full variable domain, its missing parts supplied by reference TRBV7-3 and TRBJ2-5, is GAGVSQTPSNKVTEKGKYVELRCDPISGHTALYWYRQSLGQGPEFLIYFQGTGAADDSGLPNDRFFAVRPEGSVSTLKIQRTERGDSAVYLCASSLTGGGAETQYFGPGTRLLVL.

The chain has TRBV5-8 and TRBJ1-4, with TRBD1 matching over 7 bases. J was trimmed by 8 bases and V by 1 base; bases with no gene match: 11. CDR1 is SGHTS, CDR2 YDEGEE, per germline. The CDR3 spans 16 residues. For the CDR3, the DNA is TGTGCCAGCAGCTTGCCACGCCGGGACAGAGGGGAAAAACTGTTTTTT. It codes for CASSLPRRDRGEKLFF.

The chain is built from TRBV10-3 and TRBJ2-3, with TRBD2 identical over 9 bases. The CDR3 has 15 amino acids. Germline CDR1 ENHRY, CDR2 SYGVKD. The V gene end was trimmed by 3 bases and the J gene end by 5 bases; junction bases not matched to a gene: 6. This CDR3 is CAISDMVAGEDTQYF. The CDR3 bases are TGTGCCATCAGTGACATGGTAGCGGGGGAAGATACGCAGTATTTT.